A selection of T cell receptor beta chains follows, all from one sample in a study of OX40 agonist ivuxolimab in advanced cancers. Sequenced by immunoSEQ multiplex PCR; TCRdb stores in-frame clones only, minus some. In the table there are roughly 100,000 clones, about nine tenths of which are singletons. This sample comprised CD4+ or CD8+ T cells sorted from blood, obtained in a trial of the OX40 agonist ivuxolimab. The receptor set was obtained from an adult with an advanced solid tumor such as melanoma, head and neck, liver or kidney cancer. Each CDR3 is given with its conserved first and last residue. The D gene is left open where the match is weak. Some rows mark clone size as missing; the rest say once, few, many or name a class of expanded clone.

CDR3 DNA	CDR3 protein	CDR3 length	clone size	D gene	V gene	J gene
TGTGCCAGCAGCCTTACCAGGGTCGGGGAGCAGTACTTC	CASSLTRVGEQYF	13	.	.	TRBV7-9	TRBJ2-7
TGTGCCAGCAGCTTTAGTTCCCGGGGGGGCGAGGAGACCCAGTACTTC	CASSFSSRGGEETQYF	16	once	TRBD2	TRBV7-6	TRBJ2-5
TGTGCCAGCAGTGAATTTACTAGCGGGAGGGTAACCTCCTACGAGCAGTACTTC	CASSEFTSGRVTSYEQYF	18	.	TRBD2	TRBV25-1	TRBJ2-7
TGTGCCACCAGCAAGAGAGGGTTCGGCGGCAATGAGCAGTTCTTC	CATSKRGFGGNEQFF	15	once	.	TRBV15	TRBJ2-1
TGTGCCAGCAGCTCACACAGGACAGGGCTTAACACTGAAGCTTTCTTT	CASSSHRTGLNTEAFF	16	.	TRBD1	TRBV7-9	TRBJ1-1
TGTGCCAGCAGCTTATTCCAACCGGGAGCGGGCAATGAGCAGTTCTTC	CASSLFQPGAGNEQFF	16	.	.	TRBV7-2	TRBJ2-1
TGTGCCAGCAGTTATAGCGGGAGCTCCTACAATGAGCAGTTCTTC	CASSYSGSSYNEQFF	15	.	TRBD2	TRBV6-6	TRBJ2-1
TGTGCCAGCTCACCGAGGACTAGCGGCAGCACAGATACGCAGTATTTT	CASSPRTSGSTDTQYF	16	.	TRBD2	TRBV18	TRBJ2-3
TGTGCCTGGAGTCTCACGGGAAGAGGGCAAACAGAGACCCAGTACTTC	CAWSLTGRGQTETQYF	16	.	.	TRBV30	TRBJ2-5
TGTGCCAGCAGCTTACTCGGGGTCGGGCCCGAGCAGTACTTC	CASSLLGVGPEQYF	14	.	.	TRBV13	TRBJ2-7
TGTGCCAGCAGTCCAGGGGTAAATTCACCCCTCCACTTT	CASSPGVNSPLHF	13	.	.	TRBV6-1	TRBJ1-6
TGTGCCATCAGTGAGGGGAGACAAACGACCGGGGAGCTGTTTTTT	CAISEGRQTTGELFF	15	.	.	TRBV10-3	TRBJ2-2
TGCGCCAGCAGCTTGAACGTGGCTTCCTACGAGCAGTACTTC	CASSLNVASYEQYF	14	.	.	TRBV5-1	TRBJ2-7